The rows below give T cell receptor beta chains drawn from one sample of a study of blood T cell repertoires in COVID-19. Using immunoSEQ multiplex PCR, the repertoire was profiled, and TCRdb retains in-frame clones only, with some absent. The sample lists about 350,000 clones, roughly 89% occurring once. The sequencing sample was made of peripheral blood. These receptors originate from a woman in her sixties or seventies with COVID-19, enrolled during active disease. CDR3s include the opening cysteine and the closing phenylalanine or tryptophan. D genes are given only for firm matches. The listing skips clone size in some rows; elsewhere it reads once, few, many or a size class.

j_gene: TRBJ1-2
d_gene: TRBD1
v_gene: TRBV24-1
abundance: -
CDR3nt: TGTGCCACCAGTGAGGACAGGTATGAATACGGCTACACCTTC
CDR3aa: CATSEDRYEYGYTF

j_gene: TRBJ1-2
d_gene: -
v_gene: TRBV10-3
abundance: -
CDR3nt: TGTGCCATCAGTGGGTCCGACCCCGGGGGCTACACCTTC
CDR3aa: CAISGSDPGGYTF

j_gene: TRBJ1-3
d_gene: -
v_gene: TRBV5-1
abundance: -
CDR3nt: TGCGCCAGCAGGACACAGGGTTTTGAAAACACCATATATTTT
CDR3aa: CASRTQGFENTIYF

j_gene: TRBJ2-1
d_gene: -
v_gene: TRBV6-2/TRBV6-3
abundance: -
CDR3nt: TGTGCCAGCAGTACCCCCACAGCGGAAAGCTACAATGAGCAGTTCTTC
CDR3aa: CASSTPTAESYNEQFF

j_gene: TRBJ2-7
d_gene: TRBD1
v_gene: TRBV9
abundance: -
CDR3nt: TGTGCCAGCAGCGTAGCTGGGACAGGCTACGAGCAGTACTTC
CDR3aa: CASSVAGTGYEQYF

j_gene: TRBJ2-1
d_gene: TRBD2
v_gene: TRBV9
abundance: -
CDR3nt: TGTGCCAGCAGCTCTCCTCAAGCGGGGGGCAACTCCTACAATGAGCAGTTCTTC
CDR3aa: CASSSPQAGGNSYNEQFF

j_gene: TRBJ1-4
d_gene: -
v_gene: TRBV6-6
abundance: -
CDR3nt: TGTGCCAGCAGTTACTCCGGAGCTGGTGAAAAACTGTTTTTT
CDR3aa: CASSYSGAGEKLFF

j_gene: TRBJ1-4
d_gene: -
v_gene: TRBV5-1
abundance: -
CDR3nt: TGCGCCAGCAGCTTCTCGGGGGGAAGTGAAAAACTGTTTTTT
CDR3aa: CASSFSGGSEKLFF

j_gene: TRBJ1-2
d_gene: TRBD1
v_gene: TRBV19
abundance: -
CDR3nt: TGTGCCAGTAGCCGTCCGGGACAGTCAAGCGGCTACACCTTC
CDR3aa: CASSRPGQSSGYTF

j_gene: TRBJ1-1
d_gene: -
v_gene: TRBV19
abundance: -
CDR3nt: TGTGCCAGTAGCCCGACAGGATTCACTGAAGCTTTCTTT
CDR3aa: CASSPTGFTEAFF

j_gene: TRBJ1-5
d_gene: TRBD1
v_gene: TRBV4-1
abundance: few
CDR3nt: TGCGCCAGCAGCCGGTCGGACAGGAACAATCAGCCCCAGCATTTT
CDR3aa: CASSRSDRNNQPQHF

j_gene: TRBJ1-4
d_gene: TRBD1
v_gene: TRBV2
abundance: -
CDR3nt: TGTGCCAGCAGTGAAGGGATTACAGGGGGACGGGAAAAACTGTTTTTT
CDR3aa: CASSEGITGGREKLFF

j_gene: TRBJ2-1
d_gene: -
v_gene: TRBV5-1
abundance: once
CDR3nt: TGCGCCAGCAGCGAGAACGCCAATGAGCAGTTCTTC
CDR3aa: CASSENANEQFF

j_gene: TRBJ1-3
d_gene: -
v_gene: TRBV6-5
abundance: -
CDR3nt: TGTGCCAGCAGGAGCGTAGGGGTCTCTGGAAACACCATATATTTT
CDR3aa: CASRSVGVSGNTIYF

j_gene: TRBJ1-4
d_gene: -
v_gene: TRBV5-1
abundance: once
CDR3nt: TGCGCCAGCAGCCCGACGGGGGGTCGGATTGAAAAACTGTTTTTT
CDR3aa: CASSPTGGRIEKLFF

j_gene: TRBJ1-5
d_gene: -
v_gene: TRBV5-1
abundance: -
CDR3nt: TGCGCCAGCAGCCCCGGGACACCGAGTAGCAATCAGCCCCAGCATTTT
CDR3aa: CASSPGTPSSNQPQHF

j_gene: TRBJ2-7
d_gene: TRBD1
v_gene: TRBV6-5
abundance: -
CDR3nt: TGTGCCAGCAGTTTACAGGGGCAAAGCTCCTACGAGCAGTACTTC
CDR3aa: CASSLQGQSSYEQYF

j_gene: TRBJ1-1
d_gene: -
v_gene: TRBV18
abundance: few
CDR3nt: TGTGCCAGCTCACCCGGAGCGCGAATTGAAGCTTTCTTT
CDR3aa: CASSPGARIEAFF

j_gene: TRBJ2-5
d_gene: TRBD2
v_gene: TRBV27
abundance: -
CDR3nt: TGTGCCAGCAGTGCCCAGCGGGGGGGACAAGAGACCCAGTACTTC
CDR3aa: CASSAQRGGQETQYF

j_gene: TRBJ2-1
d_gene: TRBD2
v_gene: TRBV5-1
abundance: few
CDR3nt: TGCGCCAGCAGCTTGGGACTAGCGGGGGGTTATATATCCAATGAGCAGTTCTTC
CDR3aa: CASSLGLAGGYISNEQFF

j_gene: TRBJ2-2
d_gene: TRBD1
v_gene: TRBV11-3
abundance: few
CDR3nt: TGTGCCAGCAGCTTAGAGGGACGCACAGGGGCCGGGGAGCTGTTTTTT
CDR3aa: CASSLEGRTGAGELFF

j_gene: TRBJ2-1
d_gene: -
v_gene: TRBV14
abundance: -
CDR3nt: TGTGCCAGCAGCCGTCGCCGCTCCACTCAGGGAGGTGGTGAGCAGTTCTTC
CDR3aa: CASSRRRSTQGGGEQFF

j_gene: TRBJ1-5
d_gene: TRBD1
v_gene: TRBV2
abundance: few
CDR3nt: TGTGCCAGCAGGCTGACAGGGCTCCCCGGTCAGCCCCAGCATTTT
CDR3aa: CASRLTGLPGQPQHF

j_gene: TRBJ1-2
d_gene: TRBD1
v_gene: TRBV3-1/TRBV3-2
abundance: -
CDR3nt: TGTGCCAGCAGCCTTTCGACAGGGGGCGACGGCTACACCTTC
CDR3aa: CASSLSTGGDGYTF

j_gene: TRBJ1-4
d_gene: -
v_gene: TRBV7-9
abundance: -
CDR3nt: TGTGCCAGCAGCCCAGAACAGGGTTGGAGTGAAAAACTGTTTTTT
CDR3aa: CASSPEQGWSEKLFF

j_gene: TRBJ2-7
d_gene: -
v_gene: TRBV5-4
abundance: -
CDR3nt: TGTGCCAGCAGGCCTCAGGGGGGCAACGAGCAGTACTTC
CDR3aa: CASRPQGGNEQYF

j_gene: TRBJ1-1
d_gene: TRBD1
v_gene: TRBV4-2
abundance: -
CDR3nt: TGTGCCAGCAGCCAAGAACGGAGACAGGGGGACACTGAAGCTTTCTTT
CDR3aa: CASSQERRQGDTEAFF

j_gene: TRBJ1-1
d_gene: -
v_gene: TRBV14
abundance: -
CDR3nt: TGTGCCAGCAGCGCGGGACTCCTGAACACTGAAGCTTTCTTT
CDR3aa: CASSAGLLNTEAFF

j_gene: TRBJ1-1
d_gene: TRBD1
v_gene: TRBV6-5
abundance: -
CDR3nt: TGTGCCAGCAGGAAAGACAGGGGGCATGCTGAAGCTTTCTTT
CDR3aa: CASRKDRGHAEAFF

j_gene: TRBJ2-5
d_gene: -
v_gene: TRBV6-5
abundance: -
CDR3nt: TGTGCCAGCAGAGGGACTTTTAAAGAGACCCAGTACTTC
CDR3aa: CASRGTFKETQYF

j_gene: TRBJ2-7
d_gene: TRBD2
v_gene: TRBV6-4
abundance: few
CDR3nt: TGTGCCAGCAGGAACTCAGGACTAGCGGGGGGGCTACACGAGCAGTACTTC
CDR3aa: CASRNSGLAGGLHEQYF

j_gene: TRBJ2-7
d_gene: TRBD1
v_gene: TRBV19
abundance: -
CDR3nt: TGTGCCAGTAGTCCTCTTCAGGGACAGGGCTACGAGCAGTACTTC
CDR3aa: CASSPLQGQGYEQYF

j_gene: TRBJ2-7
d_gene: -
v_gene: TRBV16
abundance: -
CDR3nt: TGTGCCAGCAGCCAATTAAAACCCAGGGGGGCCTCCTACGAGCAGTACTTC
CDR3aa: CASSQLKPRGASYEQYF

j_gene: TRBJ2-3
d_gene: TRBD2
v_gene: TRBV4-2
abundance: -
CDR3nt: TGTGCCAGCAGCCAGAGTAGCGGGGGCACAGATACGCAGTATTTT
CDR3aa: CASSQSSGGTDTQYF

j_gene: TRBJ2-5
d_gene: TRBD2
v_gene: TRBV27
abundance: -
CDR3nt: TGTGCCAGCAGTACTCCTAGCGGGGGGGCACGGGAGACCCAGTACTTC
CDR3aa: CASSTPSGGARETQYF

j_gene: TRBJ2-1
d_gene: TRBD1
v_gene: TRBV19
abundance: -
CDR3nt: TGTGCCAGTAGTCTCACAGGGGGGTGGAGAAATGAGCAGTTCTTC
CDR3aa: CASSLTGGWRNEQFF

j_gene: TRBJ2-7
d_gene: -
v_gene: TRBV11-2
abundance: -
CDR3nt: TGTGCCAGCAGCCCCGAGTACCGGGGCGAGCAGTACTTC
CDR3aa: CASSPEYRGEQYF

j_gene: TRBJ1-6
d_gene: TRBD1
v_gene: TRBV28
abundance: -
CDR3nt: TGTGCCAGCAGCCTCCGGGACAGGGTGTTATCACCCCTCCACTTT
CDR3aa: CASSLRDRVLSPLHF

j_gene: TRBJ2-5
d_gene: TRBD2
v_gene: TRBV9
abundance: once
CDR3nt: TGTGCCAGCAGCCCGGGGGGGTCTCCCCAAGAGACCCAGTACTTC
CDR3aa: CASSPGGSPQETQYF

j_gene: TRBJ1-2
d_gene: -
v_gene: TRBV4-2
abundance: -
CDR3nt: TGTGCCAGCAGCCAAGAGGCCCTCCCTAACTATGGCTACACCTTC
CDR3aa: CASSQEALPNYGYTF

j_gene: TRBJ1-1
d_gene: -
v_gene: TRBV19
abundance: -
CDR3nt: TGTGCCAGTAGTATAGAAGACCGGGCTGAAGCTTTCTTT
CDR3aa: CASSIEDRAEAFF

j_gene: TRBJ1-1
d_gene: -
v_gene: TRBV10-3
abundance: -
CDR3nt: TGTGCCATCAGGGACACACCCGGGACTGAAGCTTTCTTT
CDR3aa: CAIRDTPGTEAFF

j_gene: TRBJ2-1
d_gene: -
v_gene: TRBV5-1
abundance: -
CDR3nt: TGCGCCAGCAGCCTTTCCGGGACACCTTACAATGAGCAGTTCTTC
CDR3aa: CASSLSGTPYNEQFF

j_gene: TRBJ1-1
d_gene: -
v_gene: TRBV5-1
abundance: once
CDR3nt: TGCGCCAGCAGCTTGATTGGCATGAACACTGAAGCTTTCTTT
CDR3aa: CASSLIGMNTEAFF

j_gene: TRBJ2-2
d_gene: TRBD2
v_gene: TRBV7-3
abundance: -
CDR3nt: TGTGCCAGCAGCGTCCAGCGGGGGATGGTCGGGGAGCTGTTTTTT
CDR3aa: CASSVQRGMVGELFF

j_gene: TRBJ2-1
d_gene: -
v_gene: TRBV7-7
abundance: -
CDR3nt: TGTGCCAGCAGCTTAGGATCGAGCTCCTACAATGAGCAGTTCTTC
CDR3aa: CASSLGSSSYNEQFF

j_gene: TRBJ2-2
d_gene: TRBD1
v_gene: TRBV25-1
abundance: -
CDR3nt: TGTGCCAGCAGTGGTACAGGGGGTCCCGGGGAGCTGTTTTTT
CDR3aa: CASSGTGGPGELFF

j_gene: TRBJ2-2
d_gene: -
v_gene: TRBV28
abundance: -
CDR3nt: TGTGCCAGCAGTTTAGGGGGCGCGAACACCGGGGAGCTGTTTTTT
CDR3aa: CASSLGGANTGELFF

j_gene: TRBJ2-7
d_gene: -
v_gene: TRBV9
abundance: -
CDR3nt: TGTGCCAGCAGCGTAGTTCAGGGGTCCGAGCAGTACTTC
CDR3aa: CASSVVQGSEQYF

j_gene: TRBJ2-5
d_gene: TRBD2
v_gene: TRBV30
abundance: once
CDR3nt: TGTGCCTGGAGTCACGGGGGGGGGCTGGGAGAGACCCAGTACTTC
CDR3aa: CAWSHGGGLGETQYF

j_gene: TRBJ1-2
d_gene: -
v_gene: TRBV5-1
abundance: -
CDR3nt: TGCGCCAGCAGCTCTACGGGACACGCTAACTATGGCTACACCTTC
CDR3aa: CASSSTGHANYGYTF

j_gene: TRBJ1-2
d_gene: -
v_gene: TRBV10-2
abundance: -
CDR3nt: TGCGCCAGCAGCGCGACGGAGGGCTACACCTTC
CDR3aa: CASSATEGYTF

j_gene: TRBJ2-2
d_gene: TRBD1
v_gene: TRBV2
abundance: once
CDR3nt: TGTGCCAGCAGTGGGGCAGGGGGCTCGATCGGGGAGCTGTTTTTT
CDR3aa: CASSGAGGSIGELFF

j_gene: TRBJ1-5
d_gene: -
v_gene: TRBV29-1
abundance: once
CDR3nt: TGCAGCGTTGGTAACGGTTATAGCAATCAGCCCCAGCATTTT
CDR3aa: CSVGNGYSNQPQHF

j_gene: TRBJ2-7
d_gene: TRBD1
v_gene: TRBV5-1
abundance: -
CDR3nt: TGCGCCAGCAGCCTATATCGGGACAGGGCCTACGAGCAGTACTTC
CDR3aa: CASSLYRDRAYEQYF

j_gene: TRBJ1-1
d_gene: -
v_gene: TRBV4-1
abundance: -
CDR3nt: TGCGCCAGCAGCCCGAGGGCTTTGAACACTGAAGCTTTCTTT
CDR3aa: CASSPRALNTEAFF

j_gene: TRBJ1-6
d_gene: -
v_gene: TRBV24-1
abundance: -
CDR3nt: TGTGCGGCTACGAGGAATTCACCCCTCCACTTT
CDR3aa: CAATRNSPLHF

j_gene: TRBJ2-7
d_gene: TRBD1
v_gene: TRBV13
abundance: -
CDR3nt: TGTGCCAGCAGCTCAGACAGGGGCGCGGCCTACGAGCAGTACTTC
CDR3aa: CASSSDRGAAYEQYF

j_gene: TRBJ2-7
d_gene: -
v_gene: TRBV3-1/TRBV3-2
abundance: -
CDR3nt: TGTGCCAGCAGCCAAGAAATGGGAGCCACCTACGAGCAGTACTTC
CDR3aa: CASSQEMGATYEQYF